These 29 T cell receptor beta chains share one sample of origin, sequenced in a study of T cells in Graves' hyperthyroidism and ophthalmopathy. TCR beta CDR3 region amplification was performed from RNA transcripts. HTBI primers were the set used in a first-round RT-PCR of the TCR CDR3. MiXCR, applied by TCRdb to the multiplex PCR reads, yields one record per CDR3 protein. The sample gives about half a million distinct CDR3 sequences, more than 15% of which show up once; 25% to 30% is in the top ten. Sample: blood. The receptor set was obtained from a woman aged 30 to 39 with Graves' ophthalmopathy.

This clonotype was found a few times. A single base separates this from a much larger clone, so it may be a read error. CDR3 in DNA: TGTGCCAGCAGTTACCTCTGGGTGGACGACTCCTACGAGCAGTACTTC. This gives the protein CASSYLWVDDSYEQYF. The chain recombines TRBV6-2 or TRBV6-3 with TRBJ2-7; no clear D gene. The V gene lost 2 bases and the J gene lost 0 bases, with 14 bases spanning the gap. This CDR3 spans 16 amino acids. Germline CDR1 MNHEY, CDR2 SVGEGT.

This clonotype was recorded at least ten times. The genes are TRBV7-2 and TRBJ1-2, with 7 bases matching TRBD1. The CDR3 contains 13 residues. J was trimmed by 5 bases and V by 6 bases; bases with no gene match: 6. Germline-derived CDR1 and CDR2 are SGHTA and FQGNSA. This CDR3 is CASRLQGTYGYTF. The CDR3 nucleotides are TGTGCCAGCAGGCTACAGGGGACGTATGGCTACACCTTC.

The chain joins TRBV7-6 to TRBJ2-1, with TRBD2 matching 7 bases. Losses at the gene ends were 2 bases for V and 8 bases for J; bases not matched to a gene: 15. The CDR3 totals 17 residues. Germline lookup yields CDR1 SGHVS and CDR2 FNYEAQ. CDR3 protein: CASSLNSPSGRPDEQFF. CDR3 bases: TGTGCCAGCAGCTTAAATTCGCCTAGCGGCCGTCCGGATGAGCAGTTCTTC.

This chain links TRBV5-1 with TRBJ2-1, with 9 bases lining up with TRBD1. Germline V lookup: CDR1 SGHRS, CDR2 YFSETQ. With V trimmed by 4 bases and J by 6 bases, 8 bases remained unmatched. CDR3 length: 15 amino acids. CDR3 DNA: TGCGCCAGCAGCCGGGATGGGGACAGGGCCAATGAGCAGTTCTTC. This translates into CASSRDGDRANEQFF.

CDR3 amino acids: CASSPRVHTGELFF. DNA for the CDR3: TGTGCCAGCAGCCCCCGGGTCCACACCGGGGAGCTGTTTTTT. The chain uses TRBV7-9 and TRBJ2-2; no clear D. The length of the CDR3 is 14 residues. V lost 5 bases and J 3 bases, leaving 10 bases between the germline ends. Germline loops: CDR1 SEHNR, CDR2 FQNEAQ (reference sequence).

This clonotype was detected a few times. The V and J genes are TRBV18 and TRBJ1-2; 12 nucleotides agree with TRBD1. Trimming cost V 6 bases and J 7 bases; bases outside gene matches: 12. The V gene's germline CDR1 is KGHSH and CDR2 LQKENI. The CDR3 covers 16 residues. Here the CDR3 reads CASSATTGTGGFGYTF. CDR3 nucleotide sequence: TGTGCCAGCTCTGCGACCACCGGGACAGGGGGCTTTGGCTACACCTTC.

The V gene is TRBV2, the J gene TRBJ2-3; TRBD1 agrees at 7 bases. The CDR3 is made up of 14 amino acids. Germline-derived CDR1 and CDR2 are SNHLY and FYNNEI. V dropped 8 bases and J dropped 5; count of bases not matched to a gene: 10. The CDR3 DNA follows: TGTGCCAGCTGCCGTGAGGGGGCGGGAGATACGCAGTATTTT. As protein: CASCREGAGDTQYF.

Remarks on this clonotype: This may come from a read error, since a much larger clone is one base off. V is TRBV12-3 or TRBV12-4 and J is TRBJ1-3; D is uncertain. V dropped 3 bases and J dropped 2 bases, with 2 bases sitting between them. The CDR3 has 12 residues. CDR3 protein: CASSFPGNTIYF. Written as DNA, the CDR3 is TGTGCCAGCAGTTTCCCTGGAAACACCATATATTTT.

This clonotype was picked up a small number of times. CDR3 nucleotide sequence: TGCAGCGCCCAGGGGGCCGCTAACTATGGCTACACCTTC. Its translation is CSAQGAANYGYTF. This rearrangement joins TRBV29-1 to TRBJ1-2; 8 nucleotides match TRBD1. Germline V gene sequence: CDR1 SQVTM, CDR2 ANQGSEA. The CDR3 extends over 13 amino acids. V lost 7 bases, J lost 0 bases, and 4 bases stayed unmatched.

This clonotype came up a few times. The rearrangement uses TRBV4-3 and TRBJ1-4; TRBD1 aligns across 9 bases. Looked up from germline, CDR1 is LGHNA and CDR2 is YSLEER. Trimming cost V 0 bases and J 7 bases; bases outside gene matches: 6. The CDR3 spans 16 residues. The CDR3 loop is CASSQDHRGRGEKLFF. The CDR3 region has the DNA TGCGCCAGCAGCCAAGATCACAGGGGGCGGGGTGAAAAACTGTTTTTT.

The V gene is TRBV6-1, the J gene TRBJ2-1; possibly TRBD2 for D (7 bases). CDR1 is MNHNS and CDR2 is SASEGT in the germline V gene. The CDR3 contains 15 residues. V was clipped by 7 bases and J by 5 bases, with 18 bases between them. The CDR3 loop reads CASKGGLAVNNEQFF. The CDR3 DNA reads TGTGCCAGCAAGGGGGGGCTAGCGGTTAACAATGAGCAGTTCTTC.

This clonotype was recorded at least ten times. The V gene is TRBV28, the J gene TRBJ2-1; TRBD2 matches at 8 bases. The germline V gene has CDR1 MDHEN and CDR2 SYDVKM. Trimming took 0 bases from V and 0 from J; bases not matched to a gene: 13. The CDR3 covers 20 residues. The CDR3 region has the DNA TGTGCCAGCAGTTTATGGTGGCGCGGGAGGCCAACGAGCTCCTACAATGAGCAGTTCTTC. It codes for CASSLWWRGRPTSSYNEQFF.

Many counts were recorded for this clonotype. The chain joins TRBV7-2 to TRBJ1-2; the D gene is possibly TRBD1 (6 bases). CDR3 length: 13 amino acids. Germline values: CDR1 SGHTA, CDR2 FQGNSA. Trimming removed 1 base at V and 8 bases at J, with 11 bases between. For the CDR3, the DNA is TGTGCCAGCAGCTTAGGGGACACGGTCGGCTACACCTTC. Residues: CASSLGDTVGYTF.

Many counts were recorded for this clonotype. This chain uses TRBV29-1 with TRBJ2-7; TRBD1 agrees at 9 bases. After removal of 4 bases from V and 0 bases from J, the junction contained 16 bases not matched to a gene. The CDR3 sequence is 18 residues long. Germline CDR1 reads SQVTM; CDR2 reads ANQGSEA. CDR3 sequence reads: CSVAHPGQGLRNSYEQYF. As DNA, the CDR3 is TGCAGCGTTGCCCACCCGGGACAGGGCCTTCGGAACTCCTACGAGCAGTACTTC.

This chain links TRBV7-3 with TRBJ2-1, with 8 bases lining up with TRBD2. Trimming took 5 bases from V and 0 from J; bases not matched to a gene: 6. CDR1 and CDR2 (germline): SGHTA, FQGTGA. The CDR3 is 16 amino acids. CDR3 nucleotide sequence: TGTGCCAGCAGCCGGGGGGGGCGGAACTCCTACAATGAGCAGTTCTTC. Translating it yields CASSRGGRNSYNEQFF.

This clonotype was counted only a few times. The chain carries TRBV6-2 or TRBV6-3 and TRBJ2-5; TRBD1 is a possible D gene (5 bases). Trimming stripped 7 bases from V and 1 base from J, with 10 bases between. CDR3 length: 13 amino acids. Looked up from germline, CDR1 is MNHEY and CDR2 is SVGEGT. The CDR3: CASNGQPQETQYF. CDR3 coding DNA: TGTGCCAGCAACGGACAACCCCAAGAGACCCAGTACTTC.

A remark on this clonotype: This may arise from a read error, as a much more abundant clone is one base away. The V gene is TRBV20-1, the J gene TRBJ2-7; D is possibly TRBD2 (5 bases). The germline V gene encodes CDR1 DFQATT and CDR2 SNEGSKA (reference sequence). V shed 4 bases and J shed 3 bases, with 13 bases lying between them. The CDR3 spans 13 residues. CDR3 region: CSAIDGLDYEQYF. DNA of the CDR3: TGCAGTGCTATTGACGGACTCGACTACGAGCAGTACTTC.

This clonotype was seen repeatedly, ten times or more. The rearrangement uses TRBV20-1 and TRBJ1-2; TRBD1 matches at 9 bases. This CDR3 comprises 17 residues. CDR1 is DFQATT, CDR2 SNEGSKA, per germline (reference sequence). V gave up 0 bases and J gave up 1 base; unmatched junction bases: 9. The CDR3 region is CSARDWERDRDNYGYTF. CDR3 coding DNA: TGCAGTGCTAGAGATTGGGAACGGGACAGGGATAACTATGGCTACACCTTC.

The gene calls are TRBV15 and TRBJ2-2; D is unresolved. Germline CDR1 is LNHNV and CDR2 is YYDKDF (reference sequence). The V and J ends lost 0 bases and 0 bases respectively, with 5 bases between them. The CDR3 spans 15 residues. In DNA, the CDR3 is TGTGCCACCAGCAGAGATCTGGCGAACACCGGGGAGCTGTTTTTT. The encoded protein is CATSRDLANTGELFF.

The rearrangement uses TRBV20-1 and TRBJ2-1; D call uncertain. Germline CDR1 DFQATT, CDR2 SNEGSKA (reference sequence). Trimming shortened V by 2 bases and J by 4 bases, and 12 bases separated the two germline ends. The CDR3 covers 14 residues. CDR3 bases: TGCAGTGCTAGACTCCCCGGACCGTACAATGAGCAGTTCTTC. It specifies CSARLPGPYNEQFF.

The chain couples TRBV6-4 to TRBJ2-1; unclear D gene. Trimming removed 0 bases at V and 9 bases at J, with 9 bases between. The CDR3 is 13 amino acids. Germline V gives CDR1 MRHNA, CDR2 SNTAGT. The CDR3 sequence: CASSDSSNTEQFF. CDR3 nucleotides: TGTGCCAGCAGTGACTCCAGCAACACTGAGCAGTTCTTC.

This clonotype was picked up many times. The DNA for the CDR3 is TGTGCCAGCACCCCTGCGGACAGGGACTCAGATACGCAGTATTTT. Translated, it gives CASTPADRDSDTQYF. This rearrangement joins TRBV12-3 or TRBV12-4 to TRBJ2-3; TRBD1 matches at 8 bases. The ends lost 7 bases at V and 4 bases at J; junction bases unmatched: 10. The CDR3 length is 15 residues.

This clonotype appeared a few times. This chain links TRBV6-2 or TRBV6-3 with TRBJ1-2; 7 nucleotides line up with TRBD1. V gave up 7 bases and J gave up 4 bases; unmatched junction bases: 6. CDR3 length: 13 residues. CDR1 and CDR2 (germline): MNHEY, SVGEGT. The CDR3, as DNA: TGTGCCAGCACCCCCAGGGGGTTCTATGGCTACACCTTC. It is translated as CASTPRGFYGYTF.

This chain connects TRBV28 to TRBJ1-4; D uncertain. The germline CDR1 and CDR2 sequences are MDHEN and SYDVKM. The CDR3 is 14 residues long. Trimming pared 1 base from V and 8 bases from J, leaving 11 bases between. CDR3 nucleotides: TGTGCCAGCAGTTTATCTAACCGAGGGGAAAAACTGTTTTTT. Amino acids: CASSLSNRGEKLFF. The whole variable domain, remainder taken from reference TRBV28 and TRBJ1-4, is DVKVTQSSRYLVKRTGEKVFLECVQDMDHENMFWYRQDPGLGLRLIYFSYDVKMKEKGDIPEGYSVSREKKERFSLILESASTNQTSMYLCASSLSNRGEKLFFGSGTQLSVL.

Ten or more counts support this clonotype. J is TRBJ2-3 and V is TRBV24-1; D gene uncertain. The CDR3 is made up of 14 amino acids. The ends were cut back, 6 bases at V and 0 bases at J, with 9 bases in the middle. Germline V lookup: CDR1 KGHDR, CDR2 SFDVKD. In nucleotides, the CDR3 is TGTGCCACCAGTCTGGAAACTAGCACAGATACGCAGTATTTT. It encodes CATSLETSTDTQYF.

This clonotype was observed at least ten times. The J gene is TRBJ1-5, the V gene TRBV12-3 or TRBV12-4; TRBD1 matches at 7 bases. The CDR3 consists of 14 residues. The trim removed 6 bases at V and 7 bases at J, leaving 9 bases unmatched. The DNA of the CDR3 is TGTGCCAGCAGCCTCGCAGGGGGGAGACAGCCCCAGCATTTT. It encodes CASSLAGGRQPQHF.

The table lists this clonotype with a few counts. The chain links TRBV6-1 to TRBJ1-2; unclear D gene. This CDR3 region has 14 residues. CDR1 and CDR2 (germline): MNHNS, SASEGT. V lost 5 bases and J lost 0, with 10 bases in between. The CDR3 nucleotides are TGTGCCAGCAGTTTTGGCAGGCCTAACTATGGCTACACCTTC. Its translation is CASSFGRPNYGYTF.

The CDR3 protein is CASRRIGKKGGYTF. The CDR3 nucleotides read TGTGCCAGTAGAAGGATCGGCAAAAAAGGGGGCTACACCTTC. The chain joins TRBV19 to TRBJ1-2; no clear D gene. From germline, CDR1 is LNHDA and CDR2 SQIVND (reference sequence). Trimming shortened V by 6 bases and J by 8 bases, and 19 bases separated the two germline ends. The CDR3 loop spans 14 amino acids. The full variable domain, with the rest looked up from reference TRBV19 and TRBJ1-2, is DGGITQSPKYLFRKEGQNVTLSCEQNLNHDAMYWYRQDPGQGLRLIYYSQIVNDFQKGDIAEGYSVSREKKESFPLTVTSAQKNPTAFYLCASRRIGKKGGYTFGSGTRLTVV.

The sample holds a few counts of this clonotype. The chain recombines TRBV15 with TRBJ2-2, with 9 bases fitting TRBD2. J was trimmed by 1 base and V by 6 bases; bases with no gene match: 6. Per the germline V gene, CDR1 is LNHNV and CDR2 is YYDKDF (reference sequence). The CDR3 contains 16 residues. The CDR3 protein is CATRSLAGVNTGELFF. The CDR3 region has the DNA TGTGCCACCAGGAGTTTAGCGGGAGTGAACACCGGGGAGCTGTTTTTT.